The T cell receptor beta chain under discussion was sequenced for a study of T cell responses to AZD1222 COVID-19 vaccine. General study findings and limits: The CD4 TCRs associated with vaccination extended across spike and predominated at 160-218 and 743-854. Baseline testing showed seropositivity in only six AZD1222 recipients. In a largely white British group with more females than males, clonal diversity was possibly underestimated.

V lost 5 bases, J lost 2 bases, and 11 bases lay in between. The CDR3 is made up of 14 amino acids. CDR1 SGHAT and CDR2 FQDESV come from the germline V gene (reference sequence). Concerning this clone: The target antigen is unknown.

Assay used: immunoSEQ multiplex PCR; TCRdb lists only in-frame clones, some missing. The sample holds over 100,000 clones, 70% to 90% seen once. The chain uses TRBV11-1 and TRBJ2-3; no firm D call. The sequencing used peripheral blood, collected on day 0 of AZD1222 vaccination. This clonotype was sampled from an adult in good health. CDR3 sequence: CASSIGRATDTQYF. The CDR3 DNA sequence: TGTGCCAGCAGCATCGGACGGGCCACAGATACGCAGTATTTT. The entire variable domain, with the rest obtained from reference TRBV11-1 and TRBJ2-3, is as follows: EAEVAQSPRYKITEKSQAVAFWCDPISGHATLYWYRQILGQGPELLVQFQDESVVDDSQLPKDRFSAERLKGVDSTLKIQPAELGDSAMYLCASSIGRATDTQYFGPGTRLTVL.